This TCR beta chain came from a study of tumor-infiltrating lymphocytes in primary liver carcinoma. TCR beta cDNA was prepared out of 500 ng total RNA by means of a constant-region primer. Each TCR beta library was derived from three nested multiplex PCR rounds that employed slightly modified ARM-PCR. Amplification in the first two PCR rounds was performed using TRBV1-TRBV30 forward primers and a C-beta reverse primer for roughly 10 cycles each. TCRdb analysed the multiplex PCR reads with MiXCR anew, one entry per CDR3 protein. The sample has approximately 99,000 distinct CDR3 sequences, approximately 71% seen once. Trimming at V came to 2 bases and at J to 4 bases, leaving 1 base not matched to a gene. Germline CDR1 is DFQATT and CDR2 is SNEGSKA (reference sequence). The CDR3 is 13 amino acids. Both RNA and DNA were isolated together from roughly 20-30 mg of bulk tissue that had not been sorted. By surgical resection, the patients were treated for their primary liver carcinoma. Chronic HBV infection affected patients, none of whom had received treatment.

This TCR was sampled from an older woman with primary liver carcinoma and hepatitis B virus infection. Sequencing was done on a sample of liver tumor tissue from sampling region 5. Subset indicated: tumor region T5, tumor centre. The rearrangement uses TRBV20-1 and TRBJ1-5; 8 positions agree with TRBD1. For the CDR3, the DNA is TGCAGTGCTAGACGGGACAGGAATCAGCCCCAGCATTTT. As protein: CSARRDRNQPQHF.